This TCR beta chain was sequenced during a study of blood T cell repertoires in COVID-19. Study background: The samples span acute and convalescent COVID-19 from the United States, Italy and Spain. From T cells, B-cell-depleted T cells, or PBMCs came the material, which was cDNA or gDNA.

Trimming removed 3 bases at V and 7 bases at J, with 7 bases between. CDR3 length equals 12 residues. Per the study methods: Estimation of nucleated cell counts relied on the amplification of reference gene primers. Libraries were prepared by immunoSEQ multiplex PCR; TCRdb keeps only in-frame clonotypes and omits some of them. Clonal size and the V and J genes are those of that table, whereas D and trimming came from the DNA. The sample yields 150,000 to 200,000 clones, about 83% seen once. The TCR sequence derives from a man aged 18 to 30 with active or convalescent COVID-19. Material for sequencing was peripheral blood. The chain is built from TRBV12-3 or TRBV12-4 and TRBJ1-5, with no clear D. The CDR3 DNA reads TGTGCCAGCAGTTTTAGTAAACAGCCCCAGCATTTT. As protein: CASSFSKQPQHF.